These T cell receptor beta chains were read from a single sample in a study of blood T cell repertoires in COVID-19. Method: immunoSEQ multiplex PCR; TCRdb's copy keeps in-frame clones and lacks some. This table has about 68,000 clones, over 75% appearing once. Material for sequencing was peripheral blood. The receptors were sampled from a man aged 35 to 55 with COVID-19, enrolled during active disease. Both conserved end residues are part of each CDR3. D genes are given only for firm matches. Size is stated for part of the rows, as once, few or many counts, or as a class when the clone is expanded.

D gene: TRBD1
clone size: .
J gene: TRBJ1-1
V gene: TRBV27
CDR3 DNA: TGTGCCAGCCTGCTAACAGGGGGCGCGGGCACTGAAGCTTTCTTT
CDR3 protein: CASLLTGGAGTEAFF

D gene: TRBD2
clone size: once
J gene: TRBJ2-7
V gene: TRBV7-2
CDR3 DNA: TGTGCCAGCCCTCCCGCGGGGGGGGGCTGGCAGTACTTC
CDR3 protein: CASPPAGGGWQYF

D gene: .
clone size: .
J gene: TRBJ1-3
V gene: TRBV3-1/TRBV3-2
CDR3 DNA: TGTGCCAGCAGCCAAGGTGGAGGATATGAAAACACCATATATTTT
CDR3 protein: CASSQGGGYENTIYF

D gene: .
clone size: .
J gene: TRBJ2-7
V gene: TRBV28
CDR3 DNA: TGTGCCAGCAGTTTGGTGCGGTATCCTAACCTCTCCTACGAGCAGTACTTC
CDR3 protein: CASSLVRYPNLSYEQYF

D gene: TRBD1
clone size: .
J gene: TRBJ1-2
V gene: TRBV6-6
CDR3 DNA: TGTGCCAGCACCCGCGGGACAGACTATGGCTACACCTTC
CDR3 protein: CASTRGTDYGYTF

D gene: TRBD2
clone size: few
J gene: TRBJ2-6
V gene: TRBV5-6
CDR3 DNA: TGTGCCAGCATCGCGGGGGGGCCTAACTCTGGGGCCAACGTCCTGACTTTC
CDR3 protein: CASIAGGPNSGANVLTF

D gene: .
clone size: once
J gene: TRBJ2-7
V gene: TRBV18
CDR3 DNA: TGTGCCAGCTCACCATGGGCCGAGAGCTCCTACGAGCAGTACTTC
CDR3 protein: CASSPWAESSYEQYF

D gene: .
clone size: .
J gene: TRBJ1-1
V gene: TRBV9
CDR3 DNA: TGTGCCAGCAGCGTAGTTGGAGGGGAGAGGGCTTTCTTT
CDR3 protein: CASSVVGGERAFF

D gene: .
clone size: .
J gene: TRBJ1-2
V gene: TRBV27
CDR3 DNA: TGTGCCAGCAGTCGGACAGATGGTAACTATGGCTACACCTTC
CDR3 protein: CASSRTDGNYGYTF

D gene: .
clone size: .
J gene: TRBJ2-6
V gene: TRBV27
CDR3 DNA: TGTGCCAGCAGTTCGCCTACACAGGGCTCTGGGGCCAACGTCCTGACTTTC
CDR3 protein: CASSSPTQGSGANVLTF

D gene: .
clone size: once
J gene: TRBJ1-1
V gene: TRBV7-9
CDR3 DNA: TGTGCCAGCAGTTTTCAGGGGTTTGAAAACACTGAAGCTTTCTTT
CDR3 protein: CASSFQGFENTEAFF

D gene: .
clone size: .
J gene: TRBJ1-1
V gene: TRBV6-4
CDR3 DNA: TGTGCCAGCAGGCGGTCGCGGGTGAACACTGAAGCTTTCTTT
CDR3 protein: CASRRSRVNTEAFF

D gene: .
clone size: .
J gene: TRBJ2-7
V gene: TRBV28
CDR3 DNA: TGTGCCAGCAGTTTAGAGCTGAGCTCCTACGAGCAGTACTTC
CDR3 protein: CASSLELSSYEQYF

D gene: .
clone size: .
J gene: TRBJ1-2
V gene: TRBV29-1
CDR3 DNA: TGCAGCGTTGTACAGGATTCTAACTATGGCTACACCTTC
CDR3 protein: CSVVQDSNYGYTF

D gene: .
clone size: once
J gene: TRBJ2-7
V gene: TRBV7-9
CDR3 DNA: TGTGCCAGCAGCTCCACCAAGGAGGAGCAGTACTTC
CDR3 protein: CASSSTKEEQYF

D gene: .
clone size: once
J gene: TRBJ1-2
V gene: TRBV12-3/TRBV12-4
CDR3 DNA: TGTGCCAGCAGTTTCCGGAACTATGGCTACACCTTC
CDR3 protein: CASSFRNYGYTF

D gene: TRBD2
clone size: .
J gene: TRBJ2-5
V gene: TRBV3-1/TRBV3-2
CDR3 DNA: TGTGCCAGCAGCCAAGATAGCGGGCCTGAAGAGACCCAGTACTTC
CDR3 protein: CASSQDSGPEETQYF

D gene: .
clone size: .
J gene: TRBJ2-5
V gene: TRBV5-5
CDR3 DNA: TGTGCCAGCAGCTTGGGACAGCCCGAAGAGACCCAGTACTTC
CDR3 protein: CASSLGQPEETQYF

D gene: .
clone size: .
J gene: TRBJ2-1
V gene: TRBV10-3
CDR3 DNA: TGTGCCATGCAGGGGCGCCCAAACAATGAGCAGTTCTTC
CDR3 protein: CAMQGRPNNEQFF

D gene: TRBD1
clone size: .
J gene: TRBJ2-5
V gene: TRBV2
CDR3 DNA: TGTGCCAGCAGTACCGGACAGGGTGGAGAGACCCAGTACTTC
CDR3 protein: CASSTGQGGETQYF

D gene: .
clone size: .
J gene: TRBJ1-1
V gene: TRBV3-1/TRBV3-2
CDR3 DNA: TGTGCCAGCAGCCCACAAGATAGGATAGCCGTAGCTTTCTTT
CDR3 protein: CASSPQDRIAVAFF

D gene: .
clone size: .
J gene: TRBJ2-5
V gene: TRBV7-9
CDR3 DNA: TGTGCCAGCAGCATAGGAGGAGCGGAGACCCAGTACTTC
CDR3 protein: CASSIGGAETQYF

D gene: TRBD1
clone size: .
J gene: TRBJ2-3
V gene: TRBV19
CDR3 DNA: TGTGCCAGTTCTGTCGGGACAGGGAGCACAGATACGCAGTATTTT
CDR3 protein: CASSVGTGSTDTQYF

D gene: TRBD2
clone size: .
J gene: TRBJ2-3
V gene: TRBV27
CDR3 DNA: TGTGCCAGCAGTCAAAATAGCGGGGGGGGCCCTGATACGCAGTATTTT
CDR3 protein: CASSQNSGGGPDTQYF

D gene: TRBD2
clone size: .
J gene: TRBJ2-1
V gene: TRBV29-1
CDR3 DNA: TGCAGCGTCGGCGGGACTAGCGGGGTTGGGTTCTTC
CDR3 protein: CSVGGTSGVGFF

D gene: TRBD1
clone size: once
J gene: TRBJ1-5
V gene: TRBV18
CDR3 DNA: TGTGCCAGCTCACCCCGGTCCGGGACAGGAGCTTATAGCAATCAGCCCCAGCATTTT
CDR3 protein: CASSPRSGTGAYSNQPQHF

D gene: .
clone size: once
J gene: TRBJ2-5
V gene: TRBV7-2
CDR3 DNA: TGTGCCAGCAGCCTTAGGGGGGGTTTCGGGCAAGAGACCCAGTACTTC
CDR3 protein: CASSLRGGFGQETQYF

D gene: .
clone size: once
J gene: TRBJ2-5
V gene: TRBV3-1/TRBV3-2
CDR3 DNA: TGTGCCAGCAGCCAAGAAAGCATTCAAGAGACCCAGTACTTC
CDR3 protein: CASSQESIQETQYF

D gene: TRBD2
clone size: .
J gene: TRBJ2-1
V gene: TRBV6-5
CDR3 DNA: TGTGCCAGCAGCCTAGCGGGCTCCTACAATGAGCAGTTCTTC
CDR3 protein: CASSLAGSYNEQFF

D gene: TRBD1
clone size: .
J gene: TRBJ2-1
V gene: TRBV28
CDR3 DNA: TGTGCCAGCAGCCCAGAGGGGACAGGGGCCAATGAGCAGTTCTTC
CDR3 protein: CASSPEGTGANEQFF

D gene: TRBD1
clone size: .
J gene: TRBJ2-3
V gene: TRBV5-1
CDR3 DNA: TGCGCCAGCACTTTGGACAGGGCTGAAGATACGCAGTATTTT
CDR3 protein: CASTLDRAEDTQYF

D gene: .
clone size: few
J gene: TRBJ1-2
V gene: TRBV7-9
CDR3 DNA: TGTGCCAGCAGCCTCCACTATGGCTACACCTTC
CDR3 protein: CASSLHYGYTF